Listed below are T cell receptor beta chains from one sample, sequenced in a study of blood T cell repertoires in COVID-19. Libraries were prepared by immunoSEQ multiplex PCR; TCRdb keeps only in-frame clonotypes and omits some of them. This sample has just under 55,000 clones, with around 86% found just once. The specimen was peripheral blood. These receptors came from a woman in her fifties or sixties with acute or convalescent COVID-19. The CDR3 runs from the conserved cysteine through the conserved F or W. The D gene is left open where the match is weak. Expanded clones get a size class; other rows say once, few or many, or leave the size out.

TRBV19	TRBD1	TRBJ2-7	-	CASSKHRGNEQYF	TGTGCCAGTAGTAAACACAGGGGTAACGAGCAGTACTTC
TRBV5-1	TRBD1	TRBJ1-2	-	CASSPDREGYTF	TGCGCCAGCAGCCCGGACAGGGAAGGCTACACCTTC
TRBV7-9	TRBD2	TRBJ2-5	-	CASSLVFSLAGGQETQYF	TGTGCCAGCAGCTTAGTATTTTCGCTAGCGGGAGGCCAAGAGACCCAGTACTTC
TRBV27	TRBD1	TRBJ1-2	-	CASSPARQGDNYGYTF	TGTGCCAGCAGTCCCGCCAGACAGGGGGATAACTATGGCTACACCTTC
TRBV3-1/TRBV3-2	-	TRBJ1-1	once	CASSRGTLNTEAFF	TGTGCCAGCAGCCGCGGGACCTTGAACACTGAAGCTTTCTTT
TRBV14	TRBD1	TRBJ1-4	-	CASSQVGAQGREKLFF	TGTGCCAGCAGCCAAGTGGGGGCACAGGGGAGAGAAAAACTGTTTTTT
TRBV29-1	TRBD1	TRBJ1-1	few	CSAGQGASTEAFF	TGCAGCGCCGGACAGGGGGCGAGCACTGAAGCTTTCTTT
TRBV12-3/TRBV12-4	-	TRBJ1-6	once	CASSPRRDSPLHF	TGTGCCAGCAGCCCACGTCGCGATTCACCCCTCCACTTT
TRBV20-1	-	TRBJ2-1	-	CSASGVGLLEQFF	TGCAGTGCTAGTGGGGTCGGACTATTGGAGCAGTTCTTC
TRBV12-3/TRBV12-4	-	TRBJ2-1	-	CASSLVLFEQFF	TGTGCCAGCAGTTTAGTTTTATTTGAGCAGTTCTTC
TRBV7-2	-	TRBJ2-1	-	CASSPNRLVPNEQFF	TGTGCCAGCAGCCCTAATCGGCTAGTTCCCAATGAGCAGTTCTTC
TRBV27	-	TRBJ1-1	-	CASTRIDRENTEAFF	TGTGCCAGCACCCGAATCGACCGGGAGAACACTGAAGCTTTCTTT
TRBV5-1	TRBD1	TRBJ2-3	-	CASSFGQGRDTQYF	TGCGCCAGCAGCTTTGGACAGGGCAGGGATACGCAGTATTTT
TRBV18	TRBD1	TRBJ1-2	-	CASSEGQGYGYTF	TGTGCCAGCTCGGAGGGACAGGGCTATGGCTACACCTTC
TRBV7-3	TRBD2	TRBJ2-3	-	CASSSGRSTDTQYF	TGTGCCAGCAGCTCCGGGAGGAGCACAGATACGCAGTATTTT
TRBV3-1/TRBV3-2	TRBD2	TRBJ2-5	-	CASSRRLWRGGETQYF	TGTGCCAGCAGCCGCCGTCTATGGCGGGGGGGGGAGACCCAGTACTTC
TRBV4-1	-	TRBJ2-1	-	CASSQDLARSSYNEQFF	TGCGCCAGCAGCCAAGATTTGGCTAGAAGCTCCTACAATGAGCAGTTCTTC
TRBV6-1	-	TRBJ1-4	-	CASSERRGEKLFF	TGTGCCAGCAGTGAAAGGAGGGGTGAAAAACTGTTTTTT
TRBV14	-	TRBJ2-2	-	CASSKGTYTGELFF	TGTGCCAGCAGCAAGGGGACTTACACCGGGGAGCTGTTTTTT
TRBV19	TRBD2	TRBJ2-7	-	CASSMRGTTSYEQYF	TGTGCCAGTAGTATGCGGGGGACCACCTCCTACGAGCAGTACTTC
TRBV21-1	-	TRBJ1-1	-	CASTMGGTEAFF	TGTGCCAGCACCATGGGGGGTACTGAAGCTTTCTTT
TRBV18	-	TRBJ1-1	-	CASSPIAGGNEAFF	TGTGCCAGCTCGCCAATTGCGGGGGGGAATGAAGCTTTCTTT
TRBV28	-	TRBJ1-1	few	CASSSPLRVNTEAFF	TGTGCCAGCAGTTCCCCACTCAGGGTGAACACTGAAGCTTTCTTT
TRBV7-9	TRBD2	TRBJ2-5	few	CASSLVTSGRETQYF	TGTGCCAGCAGCTTAGTGACTAGCGGGCGAGAGACCCAGTACTTC
TRBV6-5	-	TRBJ1-5	-	CASRGNNQPQHF	TGTGCCAGCCGCGGCAATAATCAGCCCCAGCATTTT
TRBV27	-	TRBJ1-6	-	CASSRRHLSSPLHF	TGTGCCAGCAGTCGCAGGCATTTGAGTTCACCCCTCCACTTT
TRBV24-1	TRBD2	TRBJ2-1	once	CATSITSGRFNEQFF	TGTGCCACCAGTATCACTAGCGGGAGGTTCAATGAGCAGTTCTTC
TRBV28	-	TRBJ1-1	-	CASSLRGGNTEAFF	TGTGCCAGCAGTTTAAGGGGGGGGAACACTGAAGCTTTCTTT
TRBV27	TRBD1	TRBJ1-1	-	CASRTKGQLNTEAFF	TGTGCCAGCAGGACTAAGGGACAGCTGAACACTGAAGCTTTCTTT
TRBV11-2	TRBD1	TRBJ2-7	-	CASSLDWGQGDEQYF	TGTGCCAGCAGCTTAGATTGGGGACAGGGTGACGAGCAGTACTTC
TRBV9	-	TRBJ1-1	-	CASSPGTTEAFF	TGTGCCAGCAGCCCTGGGACAACTGAAGCTTTCTTT
TRBV12-3/TRBV12-4	-	TRBJ2-2	-	CASTNQNTGELFF	TGTGCCAGCACTAACCAGAACACCGGGGAGCTGTTTTTT
TRBV7-8	-	TRBJ1-1	-	CASSHREGWNTEAFF	TGTGCCAGCAGCCACCGGGAAGGATGGAACACTGAAGCTTTCTTT
TRBV7-3	TRBD2	TRBJ2-1	-	CASSRTSGGHNEQFF	TGTGCCAGCAGCCGGACTAGCGGGGGGCACAATGAGCAGTTCTTC
TRBV27	-	TRBJ2-7	-	CASRPGGYQIAYEQYF	TGTGCCAGCCGACCGGGGGGCTACCAAATAGCCTACGAGCAGTACTTC
TRBV11-3	TRBD2	TRBJ2-3	-	CASSLGRSGGPTDTQYF	TGTGCCAGCAGCTTAGGTCGAAGCGGGGGGCCGACAGATACGCAGTATTTT
TRBV7-6	TRBD1	TRBJ1-3	-	CASSLGGQGAGNTIYF	TGTGCCAGCAGCTTGGGCGGACAGGGGGCTGGAAACACCATATATTTT
TRBV18	TRBD2	TRBJ2-7	-	CASSPLHSVAGEYEQYF	TGTGCCAGCTCACCACTCCATTCGGTAGCGGGAGAGTACGAGCAGTACTTC
TRBV2	TRBD2	TRBJ2-7	-	CASSDLAGVGYEQYF	TGTGCCAGCAGCGACTTAGCGGGAGTCGGGTACGAGCAGTACTTC
TRBV29-1	-	TRBJ1-1	-	CSVLWAMNTEAFF	TGCAGCGTTCTTTGGGCAATGAACACTGAAGCTTTCTTT
TRBV20-1	-	TRBJ2-1	-	CSADQGFEQFF	TGCAGTGCTGACCAGGGGTTTGAGCAGTTCTTC
TRBV5-6	-	TRBJ1-3	-	CASSLDSSGNTIYF	TGTGCCAGCAGCTTGGACAGCTCTGGAAACACCATATATTTT